This T cell receptor (beta chain) was documented in a study of T cell repertoires in ileal Crohn's disease (dated by TCRdb to between 2018 and 2021). Regarding the study in general: The median duration of disease was 7.5 to 9.5 years, and at the time of surgery approximately 33% of patients were active smokers. Every patient underwent surgery because of a complication, which was stricturing disease in roughly 61% and penetrating disease in around 40%. Roughly half of the patients were given postoperative therapy, with under 12 receiving thiopurines and about 19 receiving anti-TNF agents. Neoterminal ileum biopsies obtained at postoperative colonoscopy were designated as M6 samples. A prospective multicentre cohort supplied the 45 to 60 Crohn's disease patients whose TCR repertoires were analysed. Running in parallel with the study was a multicentre cohort set up to find predictors of early endoscopic recurrence following ileocolonic resection. A Rutgeerts score above i0 was used to define endoscopic postoperative recurrence. A total of some 170 mucosal samples from roughly 50 patients were sequenced, collected from several sites on the surgical specimen as well as at postoperative endoscopy. The paper's findings and limits, for the study overall: A significantly higher proportion of clonal expansions was observed in active smokers at surgery than in non-smokers (roughly 27% vs 19%, p=0.02). Higher percentages of high-frequency clones at the time of surgery were linked to endoscopic recurrence, and every patient with clonality above 26.8% (18/57) had recurrence. Within the first year after surgery, the timing of postoperative endoscopy varied, and the median delay was nearly seven months. Only a subgroup of patients, of unstated size, had their mucosal CD4 and CD8 T cells sorted and sequenced. More high-frequency clones were carried by sorted CD8 T cells than by CD4 T cells, suggesting that mucosal expansions were mainly CD8.

Around 0.45 micrograms of biopsy DNA per sample were submitted for commercial TCRB immunosequencing. Adaptive Biotechnology amplified the CDR3 regions from genomic DNA with a two-step multiplex PCR designed to control amplification bias. Primers for every V and J gene segment were used in the first PCR, and barcodes and Illumina adapters were added in the second PCR. CDR3 libraries were sequenced on an Illumina instrument. The original pipeline was this. The analysis drew on both the pipelines supplied by the vendor and custom analysis of the raw data in R/Bioconductor running R version 3.3.0. Clonality, which ranges from 0 to 1, was calculated as the inverse of the normalised Shannon entropy across all productive clones. High-frequency clones were defined as the share of the repertoire occupied by the top 100 clones, with only clones passing a 95% confidence test being retained. Repertoire diversity was measured with the Simpson index, and overlap between samples was measured with the Morisita-Horn index. TCRdb limited this immuneACCESS table to in-frame rearrangements with V and J called. A share of clones is missing; checked studies link under half to unresolved V genes, and the rest is unexplained. V and J calls and clone size are copied from that table; D and trimming were computed from the DNA. The table for this sample lists about 62,000 clones; 70% to 90% of them were counted only once. The ten largest clones add up to about 2.1% of the sample.

Taken with the paper, the label for time point translates to: neoterminal ileum biopsy at postoperative endoscopy, about 6 months after surgery. To be eligible, patients had to be adults with ileal or ileocolonic Crohn's disease and an indication for ileocolonic resection. Before DNA extraction, whole ileal mucosal biopsies were kept frozen at -80 degrees C. Genomic DNA was extracted from frozen whole biopsies with a TRizol-based method and quantified on a NanoDrop 2000 spectrophotometer. The V and J ends are trimmed by 2 bases and 5 bases, leaving 14 bases between them. Reading from cysteine to phenylalanine, the CDR3 counts 15 amino acids. CDR3 DNA is the only sequence kept; it has 45 bases, read in frame from the first base. Via the germline V gene (reference sequence), CDR1 is SGHNT and CDR2 YYREEE. Concerning this clone itself: This receptor's antigen is unknown. Base qualities were left out, and no much larger clone turns up one base away.

Specimen: ileal tissue. The sequence is built from TRBV5-4 and TRBJ2-1; matching of 6 bases hints at TRBD1 as the D gene. The receptor comes from an adult with Crohn's disease. The DNA sequence follows: TGTGCCAGCAGCTTCAACAGGGCACTAAACAATGAGCAGTTCTTC. It codes for CASSFNRALNNEQFF.